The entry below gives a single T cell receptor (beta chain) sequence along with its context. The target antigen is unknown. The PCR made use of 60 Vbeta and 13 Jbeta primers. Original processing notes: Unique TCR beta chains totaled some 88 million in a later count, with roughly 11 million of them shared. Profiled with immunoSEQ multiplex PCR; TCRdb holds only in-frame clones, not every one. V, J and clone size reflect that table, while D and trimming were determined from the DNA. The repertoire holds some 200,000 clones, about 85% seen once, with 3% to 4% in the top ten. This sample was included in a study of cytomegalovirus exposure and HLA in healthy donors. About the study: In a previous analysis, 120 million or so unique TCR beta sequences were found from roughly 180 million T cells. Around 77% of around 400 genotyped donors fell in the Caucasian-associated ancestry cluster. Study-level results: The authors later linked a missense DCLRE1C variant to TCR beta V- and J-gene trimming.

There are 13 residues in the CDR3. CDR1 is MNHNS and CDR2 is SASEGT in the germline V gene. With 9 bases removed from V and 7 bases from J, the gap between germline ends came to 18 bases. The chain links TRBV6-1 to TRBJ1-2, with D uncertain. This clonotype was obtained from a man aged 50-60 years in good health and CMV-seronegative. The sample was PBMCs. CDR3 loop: CASSWTSNFGYTF. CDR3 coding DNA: TGTGCCAGTAGCTGGACTAGTAATTTTGGCTACACCTTC.